This T cell receptor beta chain is drawn from a study of shared clonotypes between healthy human individuals. Overall study: CD4 naive and memory got three plates each, CD8 naive two, CD8 memory one. The study, taken as a whole, reports: Generally, naive subsets came out with larger estimated richness than memory subsets. The study found lower generation probabilities in non-shared clonotypes than in those shared by all four donors. Shared across four donors were 5% to 6% of the naive CD4 clonotypes.

The CDR3 consists of 16 residues. Trimming stripped 1 base from V and 4 bases from J, with 17 bases between. Per the germline V gene, CDR1 is SGHRS and CDR2 is YFSETQ. As concerns this clone: Its antigen is unknown.

TCRdb's table, derived via immunoSEQ multiplex PCR, lists solely in-frame clones and lacks some. The sample consists of more than 2 million clones, approximately 95% of them appearing once. This chain joins TRBV5-1 and TRBJ1-2; maybe TRBD1 (6 bases). The receptor's source is a man between 18 and 35 years old in good health. The material sequenced was naive CD4+ T cells sorted from blood. Stated subset: CD45RA+ positively selected. The CDR3 bases are TGCGCCAGCAGCTTGCAACAGGGAGAGCTGAGCTATGGCTACACCTTC. This gives the protein CASSLQQGELSYGYTF.